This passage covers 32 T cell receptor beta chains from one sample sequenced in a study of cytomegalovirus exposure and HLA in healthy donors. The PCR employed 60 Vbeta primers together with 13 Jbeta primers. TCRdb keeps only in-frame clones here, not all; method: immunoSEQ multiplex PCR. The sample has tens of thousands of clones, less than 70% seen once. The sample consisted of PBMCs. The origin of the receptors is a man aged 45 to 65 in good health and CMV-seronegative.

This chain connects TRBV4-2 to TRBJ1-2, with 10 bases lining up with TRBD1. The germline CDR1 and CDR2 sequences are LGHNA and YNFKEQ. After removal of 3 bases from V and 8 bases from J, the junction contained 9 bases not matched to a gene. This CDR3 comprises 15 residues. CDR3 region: CASSHLTGGYVGYTF. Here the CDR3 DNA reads TGTGCCAGCAGCCATCTGACAGGGGGCTATGTCGGCTACACCTTC.

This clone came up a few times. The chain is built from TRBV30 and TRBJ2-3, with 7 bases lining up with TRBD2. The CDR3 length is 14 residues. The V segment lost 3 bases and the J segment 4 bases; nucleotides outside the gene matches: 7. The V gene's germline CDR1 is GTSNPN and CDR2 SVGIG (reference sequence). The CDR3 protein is CAWRRTSAPDTQYF. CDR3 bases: TGTGCCTGGAGAAGAACTAGCGCCCCAGATACGCAGTATTTT.

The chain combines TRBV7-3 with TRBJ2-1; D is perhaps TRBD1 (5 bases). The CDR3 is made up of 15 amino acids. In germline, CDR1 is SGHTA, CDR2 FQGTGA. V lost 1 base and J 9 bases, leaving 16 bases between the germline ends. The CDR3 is CASSLRQGPLGEQFF. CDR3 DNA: TGTGCCAGCAGCTTAAGGCAGGGTCCCCTTGGTGAGCAGTTCTTC.

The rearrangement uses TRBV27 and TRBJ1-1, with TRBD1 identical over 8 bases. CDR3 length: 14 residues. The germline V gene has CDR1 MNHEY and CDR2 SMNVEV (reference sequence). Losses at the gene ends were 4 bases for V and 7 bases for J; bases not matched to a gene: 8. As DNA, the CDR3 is TGTGCCAGCAGTTCGCCTGGCAGGGGGCTTGAAGCTTTCTTT. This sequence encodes CASSSPGRGLEAFF.

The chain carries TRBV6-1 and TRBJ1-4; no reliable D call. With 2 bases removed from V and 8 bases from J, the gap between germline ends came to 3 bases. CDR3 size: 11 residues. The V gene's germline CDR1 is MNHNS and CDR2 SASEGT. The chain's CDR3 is CASSEREKLFF. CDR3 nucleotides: TGTGCCAGCAGTGAACGGGAAAAACTGTTTTTT.

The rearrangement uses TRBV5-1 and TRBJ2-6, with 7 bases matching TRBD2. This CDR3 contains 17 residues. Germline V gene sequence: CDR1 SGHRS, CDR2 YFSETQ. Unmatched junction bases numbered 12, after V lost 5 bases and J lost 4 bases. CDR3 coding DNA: TGCGCCAGCAGTGGGGTGGCCGGGGGGTTCGGGGCCAACGTCCTGACTTTC. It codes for CASSGVAGGFGANVLTF.

The CDR3 region has the DNA TGCGCCAGCAGCCGTCTGAGTGCCGGGGAGCTGTTTTTT. This gives the protein CASSRLSAGELFF. The rearrangement links TRBV5-1 to TRBJ2-2; D unclear. Between the trimmed V and J ends, which lost 4 bases and 6 bases, there was a span of 10 bases. Germline V gene data show CDR1 as SGHRS and CDR2 as YFSETQ. The CDR3 runs to 13 residues.

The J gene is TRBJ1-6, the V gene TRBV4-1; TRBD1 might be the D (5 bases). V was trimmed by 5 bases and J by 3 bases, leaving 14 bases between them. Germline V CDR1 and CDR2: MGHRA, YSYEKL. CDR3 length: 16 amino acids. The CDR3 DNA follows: TGCGCCAGCAGCAAAGTCGGGCAGGGCTATAATTCACCCCTCCACTTT. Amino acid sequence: CASSKVGQGYNSPLHF.

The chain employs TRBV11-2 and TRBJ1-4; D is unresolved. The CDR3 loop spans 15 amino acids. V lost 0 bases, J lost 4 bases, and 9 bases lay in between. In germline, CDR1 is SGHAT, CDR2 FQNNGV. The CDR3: CASSLELGLNEKLFF. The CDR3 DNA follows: TGTGCCAGCAGCTTAGAACTGGGCCTTAATGAAAAACTGTTTTTT. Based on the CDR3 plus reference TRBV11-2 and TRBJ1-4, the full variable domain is EAGVAQSPRYKIIEKRQSVAFWCNPISGHATLYWYQQILGQGPKLLIQFQNNGVVDDSQLPKDRFSAERLKGVDSTLKIQPAKLEDSAVYLCASSLELGLNEKLFFGSGTQLSVL.

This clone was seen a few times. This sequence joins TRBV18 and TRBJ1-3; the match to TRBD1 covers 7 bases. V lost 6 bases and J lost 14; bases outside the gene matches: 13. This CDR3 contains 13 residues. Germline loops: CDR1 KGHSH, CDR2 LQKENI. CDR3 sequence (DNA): TGTGCCAGCTCGGACGAGCAGGGGGACAGCCTATATTTT. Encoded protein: CASSDEQGDSLYF.

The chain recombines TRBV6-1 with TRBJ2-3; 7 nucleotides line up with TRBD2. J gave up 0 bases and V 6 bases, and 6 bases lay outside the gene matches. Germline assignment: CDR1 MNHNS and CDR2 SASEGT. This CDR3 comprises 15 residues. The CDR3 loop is CASSAGLTSTDTQYF. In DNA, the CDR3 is TGTGCCAGCAGCGCGGGACTAACTAGCACAGATACGCAGTATTTT.

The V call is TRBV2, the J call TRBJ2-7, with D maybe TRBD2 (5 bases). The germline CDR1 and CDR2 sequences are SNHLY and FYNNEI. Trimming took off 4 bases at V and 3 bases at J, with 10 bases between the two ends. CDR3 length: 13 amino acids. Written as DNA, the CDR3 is TGTGCCAGCAGTGCTGAGGCGGGCTACGAGCAGTACGTC. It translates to CASSAEAGYEQYV.

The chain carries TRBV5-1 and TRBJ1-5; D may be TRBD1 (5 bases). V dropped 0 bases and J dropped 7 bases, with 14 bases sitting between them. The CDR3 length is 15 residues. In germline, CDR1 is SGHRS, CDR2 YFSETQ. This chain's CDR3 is CASSLDGGLEQPQHF. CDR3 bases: TGCGCCAGCAGCTTGGATGGGGGGTTAGAGCAGCCCCAGCATTTT.

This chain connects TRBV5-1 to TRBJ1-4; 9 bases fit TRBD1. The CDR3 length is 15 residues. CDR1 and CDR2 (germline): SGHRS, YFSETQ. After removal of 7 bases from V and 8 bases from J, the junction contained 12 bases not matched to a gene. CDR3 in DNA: TGCGCCAGCGGCTGGACCGGGACAGGGTACGAAAAACTGTTTTTT. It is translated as CASGWTGTGYEKLFF.

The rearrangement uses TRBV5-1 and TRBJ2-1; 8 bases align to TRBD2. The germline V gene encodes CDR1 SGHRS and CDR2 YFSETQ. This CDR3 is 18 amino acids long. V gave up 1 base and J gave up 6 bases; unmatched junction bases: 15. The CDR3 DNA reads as TGCGCCAGCAGCTTGATGGCTTTACGGACTAGCCACTCCAATGAGCAGTTCTTC. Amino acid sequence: CASSLMALRTSHSNEQFF.

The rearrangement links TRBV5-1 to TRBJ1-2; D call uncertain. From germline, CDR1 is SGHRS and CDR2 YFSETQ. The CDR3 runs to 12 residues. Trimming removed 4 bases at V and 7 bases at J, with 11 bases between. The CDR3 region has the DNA TGCGCCAGCAGCCATCGGGAAGGTGGCTACACCTTC. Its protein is CASSHREGGYTF.

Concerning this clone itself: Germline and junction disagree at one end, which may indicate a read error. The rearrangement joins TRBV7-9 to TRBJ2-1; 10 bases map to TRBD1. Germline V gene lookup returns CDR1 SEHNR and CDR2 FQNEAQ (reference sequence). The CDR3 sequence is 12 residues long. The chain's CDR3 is CASSLARDRGLF. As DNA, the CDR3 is TGTGCCAGCAGCTTAGCGCGGGACAGGGGTCTCTTC.

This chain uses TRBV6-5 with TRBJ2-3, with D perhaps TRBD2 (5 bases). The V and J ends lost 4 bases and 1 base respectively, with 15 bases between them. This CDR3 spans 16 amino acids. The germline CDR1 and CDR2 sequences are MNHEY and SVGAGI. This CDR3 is CASSSARAEGTDTQYF. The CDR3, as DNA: TGTGCCAGCAGTTCCGCGAGGGCGGAGGGCACAGATACGCAGTATTTT.

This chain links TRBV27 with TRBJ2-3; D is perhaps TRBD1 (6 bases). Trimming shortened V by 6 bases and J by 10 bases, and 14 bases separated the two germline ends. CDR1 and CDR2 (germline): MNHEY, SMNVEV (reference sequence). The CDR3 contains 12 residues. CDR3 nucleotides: TGTGCCAGCAGCCCAACAGGGCTCGCGCAGTATTTT. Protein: CASSPTGLAQYF.

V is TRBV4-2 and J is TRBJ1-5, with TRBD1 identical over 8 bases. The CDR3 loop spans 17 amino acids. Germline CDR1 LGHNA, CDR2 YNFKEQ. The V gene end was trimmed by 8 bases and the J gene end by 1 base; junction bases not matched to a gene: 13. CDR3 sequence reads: CASSVLTGEHSNQPQHF. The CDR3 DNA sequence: TGTGCCAGCTCCGTTTTGACAGGGGAGCACAGCAATCAGCCCCAGCATTTT.

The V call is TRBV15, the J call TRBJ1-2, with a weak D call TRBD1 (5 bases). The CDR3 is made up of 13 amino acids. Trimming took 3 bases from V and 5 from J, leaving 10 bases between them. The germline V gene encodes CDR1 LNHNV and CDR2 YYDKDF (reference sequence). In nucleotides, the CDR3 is TGTGCCACCAGCAGCGGGACTTCTTATGGCTACACCTTC. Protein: CATSSGTSYGYTF.

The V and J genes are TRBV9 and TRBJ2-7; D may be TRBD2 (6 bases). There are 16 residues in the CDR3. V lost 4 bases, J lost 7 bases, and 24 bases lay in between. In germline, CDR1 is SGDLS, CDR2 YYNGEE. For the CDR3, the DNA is TGTGCCAGCAGCATTGCCCAACGACTAGTCCCTCGGGAGCAGTACGTC. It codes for CASSIAQRLVPREQYV.

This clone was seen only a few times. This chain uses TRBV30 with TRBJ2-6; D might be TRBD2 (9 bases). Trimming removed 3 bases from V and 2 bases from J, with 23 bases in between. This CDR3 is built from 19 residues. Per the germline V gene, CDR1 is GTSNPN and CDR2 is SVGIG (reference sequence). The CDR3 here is CAWRGQGQAGGPGANVLTF. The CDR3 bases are TGTGCCTGGAGAGGACAGGGCCAAGCGGGGGGACCTGGGGCCAACGTCCTGACTTTC. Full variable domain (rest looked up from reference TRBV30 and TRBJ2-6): SQTIHQWPATLVQPVGSPLSLECTVEGTSNPNLYWYRQAAGRGLQLLFYSVGIGQISSEVPQNLSASRPQDRQFILSSKKLLLSDSGFYLCAWRGQGQAGGPGANVLTFGAGSRLTVL.

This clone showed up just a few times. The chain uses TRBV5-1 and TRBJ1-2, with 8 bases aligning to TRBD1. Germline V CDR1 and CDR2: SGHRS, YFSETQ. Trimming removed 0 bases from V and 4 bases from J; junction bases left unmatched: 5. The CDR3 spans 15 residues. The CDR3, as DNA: TGCGCCAGCAGCTTGGCAGGACAGGGATTCTATGGCTACACCTTC. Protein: CASSLAGQGFYGYTF.

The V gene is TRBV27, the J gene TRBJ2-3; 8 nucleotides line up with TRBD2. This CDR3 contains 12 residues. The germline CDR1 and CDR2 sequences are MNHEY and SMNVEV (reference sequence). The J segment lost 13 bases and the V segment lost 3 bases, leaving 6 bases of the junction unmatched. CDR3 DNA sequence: TGTGCCAGCAGTTTTAGCGGGGAAACGGAGTATTTT. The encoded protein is CASSFSGETEYF.

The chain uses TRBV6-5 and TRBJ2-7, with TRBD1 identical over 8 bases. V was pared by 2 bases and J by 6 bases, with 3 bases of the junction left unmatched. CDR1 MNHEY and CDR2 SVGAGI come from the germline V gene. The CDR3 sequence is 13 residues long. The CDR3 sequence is CASSYNDRGEQYV. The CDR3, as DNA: TGTGCCAGCAGTTACAACGACAGGGGCGAGCAGTACGTC.

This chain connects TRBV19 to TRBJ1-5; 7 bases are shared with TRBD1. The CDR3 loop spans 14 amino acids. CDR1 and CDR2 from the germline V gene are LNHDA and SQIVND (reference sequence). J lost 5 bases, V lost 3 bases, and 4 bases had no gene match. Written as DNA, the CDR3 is TGTGCCAGTAGTATTTACAGGGGTGATCAGCCCCAGCATTTT. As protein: CASSIYRGDQPQHF. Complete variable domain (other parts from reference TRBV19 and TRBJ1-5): DGGITQSPKYLFRKEGQNVTLSCEQNLNHDAMYWYRQDPGQGLRLIYYSQIVNDFQKGDIAEGYSVSREKKESFPLTVTSAQKNPTAFYLCASSIYRGDQPQHFGDGTRLSIL.

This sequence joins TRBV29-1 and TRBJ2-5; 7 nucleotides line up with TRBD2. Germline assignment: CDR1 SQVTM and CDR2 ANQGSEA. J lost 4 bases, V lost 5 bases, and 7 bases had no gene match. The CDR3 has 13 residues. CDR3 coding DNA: TGCAGCGTTAACGGACTAGTTGGAGAGACCCAGTACTTC. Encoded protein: CSVNGLVGETQYF.

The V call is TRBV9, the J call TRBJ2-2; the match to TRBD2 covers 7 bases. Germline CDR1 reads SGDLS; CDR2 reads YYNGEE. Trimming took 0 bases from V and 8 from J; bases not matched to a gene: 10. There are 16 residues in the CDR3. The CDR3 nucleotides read TGTGCCAGCAGCGTAGATGTGGGGGGGGAAACAGGGGAGCTGTTTTTT. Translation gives CASSVDVGGETGELFF.

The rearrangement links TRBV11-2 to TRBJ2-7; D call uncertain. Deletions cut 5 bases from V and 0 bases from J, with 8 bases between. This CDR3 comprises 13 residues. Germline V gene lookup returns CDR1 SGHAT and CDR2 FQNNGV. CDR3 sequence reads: CASSPSDSYEQYV. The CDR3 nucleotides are TGTGCCAGCAGCCCCTCAGACTCCTACGAGCAGTACGTC.

The CDR3 DNA sequence: TGCGCCAGCAGCTCAACCCCAGGGGGGAACACTGAAGCTTTCTTT. It translates to CASSSTPGGNTEAFF. This chain connects TRBV5-1 to TRBJ1-1, with 7 bases identical to TRBD1. After removal of 3 bases from V and 1 base from J, the junction contained 6 bases not matched to a gene. Per germline, CDR1 SGHRS and CDR2 YFSETQ. There are 15 residues in the CDR3.

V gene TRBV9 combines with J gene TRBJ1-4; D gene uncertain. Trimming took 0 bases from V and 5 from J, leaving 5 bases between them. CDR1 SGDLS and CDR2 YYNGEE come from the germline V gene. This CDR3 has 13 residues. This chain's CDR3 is CASSVAGNEKLFF. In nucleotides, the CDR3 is TGTGCCAGCAGCGTAGCGGGGAATGAAAAACTGTTTTTT.